The rows below give T cell receptor beta chains drawn from one sample of a study of OX40 agonist ivuxolimab in advanced cancers. Only in-frame clones appear in the TCRdb table, and some are missing; sequencing was by immunoSEQ multiplex PCR. The sample holds about 60,000 clones, almost 95% seen once. The sequencing used CD4+ or CD8+ T cells sorted from blood, collected in a trial of the OX40 agonist ivuxolimab. These receptors came from an adult with an advanced solid tumor such as melanoma, head and neck, liver or kidney cancer. The conserved cysteine and the conserved F or W are not part of the CDR3 here. A D gene is named only where the DNA matches it firmly. Only part of the rows carry a size: once, few, many, or a class if the clone is expanded.

J | V | D | size | CDR3
TRBJ2-7 | TRBV5-1 | NA | NA | ASSQGRISYEQY
TRBJ2-5 | TRBV7-3 | TRBD2 | NA | ASSLLAGGPETQY
TRBJ2-7 | TRBV5-1 | TRBD2 | NA | ASSFGLAGGPYEQY
TRBJ2-6 | TRBV4-3 | NA | once | ASSQSVFSRAGANVLT
TRBJ2-1 | TRBV15 | NA | NA | ATRRTYLRYNEQF
TRBJ2-7 | TRBV6-6 | NA | few | ASSTTRSYEQY
TRBJ1-1 | TRBV7-9 | TRBD1 | NA | ASSPGQGKNTEAF
TRBJ2-7 | TRBV2 | TRBD2 | NA | ASSDVLPGGPYEQY
TRBJ1-2 | TRBV6-5 | NA | once | ASSYRDIYGYT
TRBJ2-2 | TRBV5-4 | NA | NA | ASAGPAGSARGYTGELF
TRBJ2-1 | TRBV28 | NA | NA | ASFAKHNEQF
TRBJ2-7 | TRBV14 | NA | NA | ASSQNGGYEQY
TRBJ2-5 | TRBV11-3 | NA | NA | ASSSVNEETQY